These 30 T cell receptor beta chains share one sample of origin, sequenced in a study of shared clonotypes between healthy human individuals. Data came from immunoSEQ multiplex PCR; TCRdb stores just in-frame clones and leaves some out. The sample consists of 2 million to 2.5 million clones, roughly 93% of them appearing once. The sample consisted of naive CD4+ T cells from PBMCs. Indicated subset: CD45RA+ positively selected. The receptors were sampled from a man between 18 and 29 years old in good health. Some clones in this sample may be carry-over from other donors' samples.

The CDR3 DNA reads as TGTGCCAGCAGTCCCCAGGGGGGGCGCGTCTATGGCTACACCTTC. This translates into CASSPQGGRVYGYTF. The chain combines TRBV28 with TRBJ1-2; 7 bases are a match to TRBD1. This CDR3 contains 15 residues. V dropped 5 bases and J dropped 4; count of bases not matched to a gene: 10. CDR1 is MDHEN and CDR2 is SYDVKM in the germline V gene.

The chain combines TRBV28 with TRBJ2-2; D remains unclear. Trimming shortened V by 5 bases and J by 3 bases, and 10 bases separated the two germline ends. Germline-derived CDR1 and CDR2 are MDHEN and SYDVKM. This CDR3 comprises 14 residues. The CDR3 region is CASSLRPYTGELFF. The CDR3 coding sequence is TGTGCCAGCAGTCTCAGGCCCTACACCGGGGAGCTGTTTTTT. Variable domain in full (rest from reference TRBV28 and TRBJ2-2): DVKVTQSSRYLVKRTGEKVFLECVQDMDHENMFWYRQDPGLGLRLIYFSYDVKMKEKGDIPEGYSVSREKKERFSLILESASTNQTSMYLCASSLRPYTGELFFGEGSRLTVL.

The chain links TRBV28 to TRBJ1-5; D not certain. Germline V CDR1 and CDR2: MDHEN, SYDVKM. The CDR3 sequence is 12 residues long. Trimming took off 8 bases at V and 1 base at J, with 6 bases between the two ends. In DNA, the CDR3 is TGTGCCAGCCTCGGGAGCAATCAGCCCCAGCATTTT. Translation: CASLGSNQPQHF.

The chain has TRBV6-1 and TRBJ1-1; TRBD1 is a possible D gene (6 bases). V lost 0 bases and J lost 5, with 19 bases in between. The V gene's germline CDR1 is MNHNS and CDR2 SASEGT. The CDR3 is made up of 17 amino acids. CDR3 protein: CASSEAQWAGVYTEAFF. The CDR3, as DNA: TGTGCCAGCAGTGAAGCGCAGTGGGCAGGGGTGTATACTGAAGCTTTCTTT.

The chain couples TRBV7-2 to TRBJ1-3; D gene uncertain. Trimming removed 5 bases at V and 3 bases at J, with 20 bases between. The germline CDR1 and CDR2 sequences are SGHTA and FQGNSA. The CDR3 consists of 17 residues. CDR3 in DNA: TGTGCCAGCAGCCCAGGCGCGGGGATGGATGGTGGAAACACCATATATTTT. Translating gives CASSPGAGMDGGNTIYF.

The gene calls are TRBV5-1 and TRBJ2-2, with D possibly matching TRBD2 (6 bases). This CDR3 has 15 amino acids. Looked up from germline, CDR1 is SGHRS and CDR2 is YFSETQ. Trimming took 3 bases from V and 5 from J, leaving 14 bases between them. As DNA, the CDR3 is TGCGCCAGCAGCTGGCTCAAAAGCGGGACCGGGGAGCTGTTTTTT. Translation gives CASSWLKSGTGELFF. The whole variable domain, remainder taken from reference TRBV5-1 and TRBJ2-2, is KAGVTQTPRYLIKTRGQQVTLSCSPISGHRSVSWYQQTPGQGLQFLFEYFSETQRNKGNFPGRFSGRQFSNSRSEMNVSTLELGDSALYLCASSWLKSGTGELFFGEGSRLTVL.

CDR3 region: CSVIGQGTETQYF. The CDR3 coding sequence is TGCAGCGTTATTGGACAGGGCACAGAGACCCAGTACTTC. The chain is built from TRBV29-1 and TRBJ2-5, with 8 nucleotides matching TRBD1. Germline V gives CDR1 SQVTM, CDR2 ANQGSEA. V was pared by 5 bases and J by 4 bases, with 6 bases of the junction left unmatched. The CDR3 sequence is 13 residues long.

The genes are TRBV15 and TRBJ2-5; D possibly corresponds to TRBD2 (6 bases). V dropped 0 bases and J dropped 7 bases, with 15 bases sitting between them. The CDR3 loop spans 15 amino acids. CDR1 and CDR2 from the germline V gene are LNHNV and YYDKDF (reference sequence). In DNA form, the CDR3 reads TGTGCCACCAGCAGAGATCTGGGAGGTGCTTGGACCCAGTACTTC. Protein sequence: CATSRDLGGAWTQYF. Using reference TRBV15 and TRBJ2-5 for the parts outside the CDR3, the full variable domain is DAMVIQNPRYQVTQFGKPVTLSCSQTLNHNVMYWYQQKSSQAPKLLFHYYDKDFNNEADTPDNFQSRRPNTSFCFLDIRSPGLGDTAMYLCATSRDLGGAWTQYFGPGTRLLVL.

The chain couples TRBV20-1 to TRBJ1-1, with D hard to call. CDR3 length equals 11 residues. The germline V gene encodes CDR1 DFQATT and CDR2 SNEGSKA (reference sequence). V was cut by 2 bases and J by 7 bases, with 8 bases left in between. CDR3 DNA sequence: TGCAGTGCTAGACACGGTTATGAAGCTTTCTTT. Translating it yields CSARHGYEAFF.

V is TRBV2 and J is TRBJ1-3, with TRBD1 matching over 7 bases. Germline values: CDR1 SNHLY, CDR2 FYNNEI. This CDR3 has 14 amino acids. V lost 8 bases to trimming and J lost 3 bases; unmatched junction nucleotides: 7. The CDR3 DNA follows: TGTGCCAGCGCCCTCAGGGGGGGTGGAAACACCATATATTTT. Its protein is CASALRGGGNTIYF.

Concerning this clone itself: At the DNA level, this CDR3 is encoded by other sequences in the same sample as well. This sequence joins TRBV27 and TRBJ1-5; D perhaps matches TRBD1 (6 bases). Germline V gene lookup returns CDR1 MNHEY and CDR2 SMNVEV (reference sequence). The CDR3 runs 13 residues. Trimming left V 6 bases short and J 4 bases short, with 10 bases between. The CDR3: CASSFTGNQPQHF. CDR3 DNA sequence: TGTGCCAGCAGCTTTACAGGGAATCAGCCCCAGCATTTT.

The DNA of the CDR3 is TGCGCCAGCAGCTTGGGGAGGGCACAGAGTGTTGGGGATACGCAGTATTTT. Amino acids: CASSLGRAQSVGDTQYF. This chain joins TRBV5-1 and TRBJ2-3; D perhaps matches TRBD2 (6 bases). Germline V lookup: CDR1 SGHRS, CDR2 YFSETQ. V was trimmed by 0 bases and J by 6 bases, leaving 20 bases between them. This CDR3 comprises 17 residues. The full variable domain, its missing parts supplied by reference TRBV5-1 and TRBJ2-3, is KAGVTQTPRYLIKTRGQQVTLSCSPISGHRSVSWYQQTPGQGLQFLFEYFSETQRNKGNFPGRFSGRQFSNSRSEMNVSTLELGDSALYLCASSLGRAQSVGDTQYFGPGTRLTVL.

V and J are TRBV9 and TRBJ2-2; TRBD2 matches at 14 bases. The CDR3 spans 17 residues. The junction had 12 bases not matched to a gene; V was cut back by 9 bases and J by 5 bases. Germline V gene sequence: CDR1 SGDLS, CDR2 YYNGEE. CDR3 residues: CATSGTSGSQGTGELFF. CDR3 sequence (DNA): TGTGCCACCTCGGGGACTAGCGGGAGTCAGGGGACCGGGGAGCTGTTTTTT.

The rearrangement links TRBV4-3 to TRBJ1-1; possibly TRBD1 for D (5 bases). V was clipped by 0 bases and J by 6 bases, with 8 bases between them. The CDR3 is 13 residues long. Germline CDR1 is LGHNA and CDR2 is YSLEER. The CDR3 region has the DNA TGCGCCAGCAGCCAAGATCCAGGGTCTGAAGCTTTCTTT. This translates into CASSQDPGSEAFF.

In its sample, this clone was seen once. This sequence joins TRBV6-1 and TRBJ2-7, with D maybe TRBD2 (6 bases). The V gene lost 0 bases and the J gene lost 3 bases, with 12 bases spanning the gap. The germline V gene has CDR1 MNHNS and CDR2 SASEGT. This CDR3 spans 15 amino acids. This CDR3 is CASSEAGGLVYEQYF. The CDR3, as DNA: TGTGCCAGCAGTGAAGCCGGGGGACTGGTCTACGAGCAGTACTTC.

The chain links TRBV7-2 to TRBJ1-2, with 8 bases that match TRBD1. V shed 5 bases, J shed 4 bases, and the junction held 9 bases outside the gene matches. Germline-derived CDR1 and CDR2 are SGHTA and FQGNSA. This CDR3 is built from 15 residues. In DNA form, the CDR3 reads TGTGCCAGCAGCGGTGCAGGGGGCCACTTCTATGGCTACACCTTC. This translates into CASSGAGGHFYGYTF.

There are a few counts of this clone. V and J are TRBV10-1 and TRBJ1-2; no firm D call. V was shortened by 4 bases and J by 1 base, with 4 bases between the two germline ends. The germline gives CDR1 WNHNN, CDR2 SYGVQD (reference sequence). CDR3 length equals 12 residues. The CDR3 here is CASSGVNYGYTF. The CDR3 region has the DNA TGCGCCAGCAGTGGTGTTAACTATGGCTACACCTTC.

V usage is TRBV2 and J usage is TRBJ2-5; 7 positions agree with TRBD1. Losses at the gene ends were 6 bases for V and 2 bases for J; bases not matched to a gene: 9. Germline CDR1 is SNHLY and CDR2 is FYNNEI. The CDR3 loop spans 15 amino acids. CDR3 residues: CASRDPGQRQETQYF. The CDR3, as DNA: TGTGCCAGCAGGGATCCGGGACAGCGACAAGAGACCCAGTACTTC.

The chain carries TRBV6-4 and TRBJ1-5, with 7 bases aligning to TRBD1. Per the germline V gene, CDR1 is MRHNA and CDR2 is SNTAGT. Unmatched junction bases numbered 10, after V lost 8 bases and J lost 6 bases. The CDR3 is 14 amino acids. This CDR3 is CASSPSGGSQPQHF. The DNA for the CDR3 is TGTGCCAGCTCACCTTCAGGGGGAAGTCAGCCCCAGCATTTT.

This chain connects TRBV27 to TRBJ2-3; 7 nucleotides line up with TRBD1. This CDR3 has 17 amino acids. CDR1 and CDR2 (germline): MNHEY, SMNVEV (reference sequence). Trimming took 4 bases from V and 4 from J; bases not matched to a gene: 14. The CDR3 loop is CASSSYLRQGEADTQYF. The CDR3 bases are TGTGCCAGCAGTTCGTACCTTAGACAGGGAGAGGCAGATACGCAGTATTTT.

The rearrangement joins TRBV5-1 to TRBJ1-4; no clear D. CDR3 length: 13 amino acids. Germline CDR1 is SGHRS and CDR2 is YFSETQ. V gave up 7 bases and J gave up 4 bases, with 11 bases separating them. Here the CDR3 reads CASGTAVNEKLFF. The DNA for the CDR3 is TGCGCCAGCGGAACAGCCGTTAATGAAAAACTGTTTTTT.

The chain is built from TRBV5-6 and TRBJ1-1; 9 bases fit TRBD1. Germline V CDR1 and CDR2: SGHDT, YYEEEE. V trimming: 1 base; J trimming: 4 bases; junction bases outside the gene matches: 5. This CDR3 has 15 residues. The CDR3, as DNA: TGTGCCAGCAGCTTGACTAACAGGGGGCTCACTGAAGCTTTCTTT. It encodes CASSLTNRGLTEAFF.

The V and J genes are TRBV6-6 and TRBJ2-7; possible D gene TRBD2, 5 bases. CDR1 is MNHNY, CDR2 SVGAGI, per germline (reference sequence). V was shortened by 2 bases and J by 4 bases, with 12 bases between the two germline ends. This CDR3 has 14 residues. The CDR3 sequence is CASSYLEDVYEQYF. As DNA, the CDR3 is TGTGCCAGCAGTTACCTGGAGGACGTTTACGAGCAGTACTTC.

J is TRBJ1-1 and V is TRBV11-2, with TRBD1 matching 7 bases. Unmatched junction bases numbered 8, after V lost 2 bases and J lost 11 bases. The CDR3 totals 13 residues. Per germline, CDR1 SGHAT and CDR2 FQNNGV. The CDR3 reads CASSLLGDRMAFF. The CDR3 DNA reads TGTGCCAGCAGCTTATTAGGGGACAGAATGGCTTTCTTT.

The chain employs TRBV6-1 and TRBJ2-7; D perhaps matches TRBD1 (6 bases). Trimming took off 3 bases at V and 3 bases at J, with 12 bases between the two ends. Germline lookup yields CDR1 MNHNS and CDR2 SASEGT. The CDR3 spans 14 residues. CDR3 amino acids: CASSDAGTIYEQYF. The CDR3 coding sequence is TGTGCCAGCAGTGACGCCGGGACAATCTACGAGCAGTACTTC.

The chain recombines TRBV6-4 with TRBJ2-1; 8 bases match TRBD1. Germline loops: CDR1 MRHNA, CDR2 SNTAGT. The CDR3 is 15 residues long. V lost 6 bases and J lost 8; bases outside the gene matches: 12. CDR3 coding DNA: TGTGCCAGCAGAGCCCAGGGGGCCGCCTCGGATGAGCAGTTCTTC. Protein: CASRAQGAASDEQFF.

The gene calls are TRBV25-1 and TRBJ1-1; D not resolved. The length of the CDR3 is 16 residues. Germline-derived CDR1 and CDR2 are MGHDK and SYGVNS. Trimming shortened V by 2 bases and J by 0 bases, and 13 bases separated the two germline ends. CDR3 in amino acids: CASSEPGSLMNTEAFF. Here the CDR3 DNA reads TGTGCCAGCAGTGAACCGGGCAGCTTGATGAACACTGAAGCTTTCTTT. The variable domain in full, with the rest retrieved from reference TRBV25-1 and TRBJ1-1, is EADIYQTPRYLVIGTGKKITLECSQTMGHDKMYWYQQDPGMELHLIHYSYGVNSTEKGDLSSESTVSRIRTEHFPLTLESARPSHTSQYLCASSEPGSLMNTEAFFGQGTRLTVV.

This chain joins TRBV25-1 and TRBJ1-2; 9 nucleotides match TRBD1. After removal of 5 bases from V and 6 bases from J, the junction contained 13 bases not matched to a gene. CDR3 length: 16 residues. Germline-derived CDR1 and CDR2 are MGHDK and SYGVNS. For the CDR3, the DNA is TGTGCCAGCAGTCCAATCCCGGGACAGGGAACGCATGGCTACACCTTC. It codes for CASSPIPGQGTHGYTF.

The rearrangement joins TRBV19 to TRBJ1-5; the match to TRBD1 covers 10 bases. In germline, CDR1 is LNHDA, CDR2 SQIVND (reference sequence). V shed 5 bases, J shed 1 base, and the junction held 8 bases outside the gene matches. This CDR3 has 17 residues. CDR3 residues: CASSRQWTGGSNQPQHF. The DNA of the CDR3 is TGTGCCAGTAGTCGTCAATGGACAGGGGGGAGCAATCAGCCCCAGCATTTT.

V usage is TRBV29-1 and J usage is TRBJ1-2; tentatively, D is TRBD1 (5 bases). With 7 bases removed from V and 4 bases from J, the gap between germline ends came to 13 bases. The CDR3 is 12 residues long. From germline, CDR1 is SQVTM and CDR2 ANQGSEA. The CDR3: CSARDGSYGYTF. The CDR3 region has the DNA TGCAGCGCACGGGACGGATCCTATGGCTACACCTTC.